The 5 T cell receptor beta chains below come from one sample, sequenced in a study of blood T cell repertoires in COVID-19. Profiling relied on immunoSEQ multiplex PCR, and the TCRdb table lists in-frame clones only, not all of them. The sample lists about 160,000 clones, roughly 87% occurring once. Sequencing was performed on PBMCs or T cells enriched from blood (not recorded which). These TCRs come from a woman in her thirties or forties who had been exposed to COVID-19.

J is TRBJ2-5 and V is TRBV5-1; no clear D gene. V lost 4 bases, J lost 0 bases, and 13 bases lay in between. Germline V gene lookup returns CDR1 SGHRS and CDR2 YFSETQ. The CDR3 runs to 15 residues. The CDR3 sequence is CASSPTPSYQETQYF. CDR3 bases: TGCGCCAGCAGCCCAACACCATCGTACCAAGAGACCCAGTACTTC.

DNA of the CDR3: TGTGCCAGCAGTGGATCAGGAATAAGCTCCTACGAGCAGTACTTC. Its translation is CASSGSGISSYEQYF. The chain joins TRBV25-1 to TRBJ2-7, with unresolved D. V gave up 4 bases and J gave up 0 bases, with 13 bases separating them. The germline gives CDR1 MGHDK, CDR2 SYGVNS. The CDR3 sequence is 15 residues long.

This clone was counted between two and nine times. The chain employs TRBV21-1 and TRBJ1-2; the D call in the table, TRBD1, was not verified against the DNA. TRBV21-1 is a known pseudogene. This CDR3 spans 14 amino acids. The CDR3 region is CASSRMNRGSGYTF. The CDR3 nucleotides read TGTGCCAGCAGCAGGATGAACAGGGGCAGTGGCTACACCTTC.

The chain has TRBV4-1 and TRBJ2-1; possible D gene TRBD2, 5 bases. V was trimmed by 2 bases and J by 0 bases, leaving 8 bases between them. This CDR3 has 15 amino acids. Germline assignment: CDR1 MGHRA and CDR2 YSYEKL. CDR3: CASSQLTSSYNEQFF. DNA of the CDR3: TGCGCCAGCAGCCAATTAACTAGCTCCTACAATGAGCAGTTCTTC.

The chain joins TRBV10-3 to TRBJ2-7; TRBD2 matches at 7 bases. The CDR3 is made up of 15 amino acids. The V segment lost 8 bases and the J segment 0 bases; nucleotides outside the gene matches: 10. Germline loops: CDR1 ENHRY, CDR2 SYGVKD. The CDR3 DNA follows: TGTGCCATCGGGAGGGTGGCGGGAGCCTCCTACGAGCAGTACTTC. Amino acid sequence: CAIGRVAGASYEQYF.